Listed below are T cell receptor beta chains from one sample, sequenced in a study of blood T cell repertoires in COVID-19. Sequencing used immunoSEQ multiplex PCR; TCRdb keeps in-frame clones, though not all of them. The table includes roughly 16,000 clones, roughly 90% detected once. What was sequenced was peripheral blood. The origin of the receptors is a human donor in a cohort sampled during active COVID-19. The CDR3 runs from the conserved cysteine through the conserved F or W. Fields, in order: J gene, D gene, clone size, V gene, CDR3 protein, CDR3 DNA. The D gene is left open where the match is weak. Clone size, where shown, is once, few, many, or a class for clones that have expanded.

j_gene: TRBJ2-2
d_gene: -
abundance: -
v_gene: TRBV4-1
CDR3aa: CASSFREGPNTGELFF
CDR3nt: TGCGCCAGCAGCTTCCGAGAGGGTCCGAACACCGGGGAGCTGTTTTTT

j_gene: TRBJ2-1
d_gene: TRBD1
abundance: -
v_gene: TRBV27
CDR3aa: CASSTAVPRQGDYNEQFF
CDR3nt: TGTGCCAGCAGTACCGCCGTGCCAAGACAGGGTGACTACAATGAGCAGTTCTTC

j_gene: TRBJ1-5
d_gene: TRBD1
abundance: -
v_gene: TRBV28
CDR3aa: CASTHRGLAVGQPQHF
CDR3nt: TGTGCCAGCACCCACAGGGGGCTGGCGGTGGGTCAGCCCCAGCATTTT

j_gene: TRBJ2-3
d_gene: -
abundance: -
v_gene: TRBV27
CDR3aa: CASSFGGATDTQYF
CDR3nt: TGTGCCAGCAGTTTTGGGGGGGCCACAGATACGCAGTATTTT

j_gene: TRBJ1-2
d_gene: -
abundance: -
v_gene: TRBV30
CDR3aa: CAWSSGYMSGYTF
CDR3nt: TGTGCCTGGAGTTCAGGTTATATGAGTGGCTACACCTTC

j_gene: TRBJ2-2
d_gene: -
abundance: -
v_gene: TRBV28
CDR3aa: CASTGGTGELFF
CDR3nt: TGTGCCAGCACAGGAGGCACCGGGGAGCTGTTTTTT

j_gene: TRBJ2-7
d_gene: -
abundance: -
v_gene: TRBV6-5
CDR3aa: CASSYSVGRSYEQYF
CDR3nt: TGTGCCAGCAGTTACTCTGTTGGGCGTTCCTACGAGCAGTACTTC

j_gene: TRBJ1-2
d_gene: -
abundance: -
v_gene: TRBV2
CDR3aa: CASSERGGAYGYTF
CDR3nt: TGTGCCAGCAGTGAGAGGGGGGGGGCCTATGGCTACACCTTC

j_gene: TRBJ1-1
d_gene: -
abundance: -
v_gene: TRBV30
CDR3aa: CAWSLEVNTEAFF
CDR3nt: TGTGCCTGGAGTTTGGAGGTGAACACTGAAGCTTTCTTT

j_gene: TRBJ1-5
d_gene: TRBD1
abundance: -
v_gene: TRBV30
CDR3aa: CAWSSQGSSRDSNQPQHF
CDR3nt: TGTGCCTGGAGTTCACAGGGGTCATCCCGAGATAGCAATCAGCCCCAGCATTTT

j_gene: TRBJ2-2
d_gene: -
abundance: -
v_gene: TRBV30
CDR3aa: CAWSEPRFTGELFF
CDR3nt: TGTGCCTGGAGTGAACCTAGGTTCACCGGGGAGCTGTTTTTT

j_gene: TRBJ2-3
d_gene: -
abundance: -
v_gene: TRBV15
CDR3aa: CATSRDPGDTQYF
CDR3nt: TGTGCCACCAGCAGAGATCCGGGGGATACGCAGTATTTT

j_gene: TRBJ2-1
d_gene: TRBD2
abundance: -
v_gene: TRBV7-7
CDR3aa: CASSPRTSGSGTPYNEQFF
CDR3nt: TGTGCCAGCAGCCCCCGGACTAGCGGGAGTGGGACTCCCTACAATGAGCAGTTCTTC

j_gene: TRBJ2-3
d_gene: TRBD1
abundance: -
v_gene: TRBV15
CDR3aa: CATSRDRGQGAVTQYF
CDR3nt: TGTGCCACCAGCAGAGATCGTGGACAGGGGGCAGTTACGCAGTATTTT

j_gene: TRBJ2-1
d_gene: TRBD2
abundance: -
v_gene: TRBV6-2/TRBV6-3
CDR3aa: CASSYPSGNYNEQFF
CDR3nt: TGTGCCAGCAGTTATCCTAGCGGAAACTACAATGAGCAGTTCTTC

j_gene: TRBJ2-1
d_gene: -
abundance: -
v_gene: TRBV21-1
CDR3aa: CASSSRLAGGNYNEQFF
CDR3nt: TGTGCCAGCAGCAGCCGACTAGCGGGAGGGAACTACAATGAGCAGTTCTTC

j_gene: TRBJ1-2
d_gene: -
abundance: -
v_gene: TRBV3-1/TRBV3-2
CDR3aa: CASSQELAGYTF
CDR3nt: TGTGCCAGCAGCCAAGAGCTGGCTGGCTACACCTTC

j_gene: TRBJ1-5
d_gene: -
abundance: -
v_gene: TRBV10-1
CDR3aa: CASSQEDSSGDSNQPQHF
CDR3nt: TGCGCCAGCAGCCAAGAGGACTCCTCTGGGGATAGCAATCAGCCCCAGCATTTT

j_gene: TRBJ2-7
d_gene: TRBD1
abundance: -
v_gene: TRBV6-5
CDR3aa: CATRGPREQYF
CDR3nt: TGTGCCACGAGGGGGCCTCGGGAGCAGTACTTC

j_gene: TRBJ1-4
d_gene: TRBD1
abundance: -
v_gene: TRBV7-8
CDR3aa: CASSPGQGGFGTNEKLFF
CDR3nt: TGTGCCAGCAGCCCTGGACAGGGGGGATTTGGAACTAATGAAAAACTGTTTTTT

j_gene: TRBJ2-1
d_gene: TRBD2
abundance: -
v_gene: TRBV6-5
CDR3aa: CASSYDGRAHNEQFF
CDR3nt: TGTGCCAGCAGTTATGACGGGAGGGCCCATAATGAGCAGTTCTTC

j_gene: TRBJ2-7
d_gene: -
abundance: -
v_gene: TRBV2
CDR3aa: CASSTPTWGEVYEQYF
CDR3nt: TGTGCCAGCAGTACCCCAACGTGGGGGGAAGTCTACGAGCAGTACTTC

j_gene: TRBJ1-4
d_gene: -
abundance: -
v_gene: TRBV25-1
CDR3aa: CASSERGSSEKLFF
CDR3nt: TGTGCCAGCAGTGAACGGGGGTCTAGCGAAAAACTGTTTTTT

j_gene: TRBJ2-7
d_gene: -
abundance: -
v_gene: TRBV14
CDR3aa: CASSQDRLSEDYEQYF
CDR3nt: TGTGCCAGCAGCCAAGATCGACTCTCCGAAGACTACGAGCAGTACTTC

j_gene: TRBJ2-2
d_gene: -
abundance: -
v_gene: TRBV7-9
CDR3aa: CASSGNHTGELFF
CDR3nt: TGTGCCAGCAGCGGCAATCACACCGGGGAGCTGTTTTTT

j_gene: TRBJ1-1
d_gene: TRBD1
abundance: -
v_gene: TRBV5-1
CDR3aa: CASSLDRGNTEAFF
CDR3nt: TGCGCCAGCAGCTTAGACAGGGGGAACACTGAAGCTTTCTTT

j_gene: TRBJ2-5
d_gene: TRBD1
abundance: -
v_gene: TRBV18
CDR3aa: CASSPLGQGAGETQYF
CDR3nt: TGTGCCAGCTCACCCCTCGGACAGGGGGCAGGGGAGACCCAGTACTTC

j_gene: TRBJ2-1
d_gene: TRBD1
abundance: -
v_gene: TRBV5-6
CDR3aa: CASSSGTASYNEQFF
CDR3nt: TGTGCCAGCAGTTCCGGGACAGCCTCCTACAATGAGCAGTTCTTC

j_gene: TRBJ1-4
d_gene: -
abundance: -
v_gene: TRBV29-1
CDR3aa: CSVEDPLRKLFF
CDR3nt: TGCAGCGTTGAAGATCCCCTACGAAAACTGTTTTTT

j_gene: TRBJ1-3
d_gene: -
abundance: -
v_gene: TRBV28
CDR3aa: CASSLEGSSGNTIYF
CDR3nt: TGTGCCAGCAGTTTGGAGGGATCGTCTGGAAACACCATATATTTT

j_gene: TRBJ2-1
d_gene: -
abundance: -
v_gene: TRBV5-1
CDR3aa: CASSFLSQVDEQFF
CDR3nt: TGCGCCAGCAGCTTTTTAAGTCAGGTGGATGAGCAGTTCTTC

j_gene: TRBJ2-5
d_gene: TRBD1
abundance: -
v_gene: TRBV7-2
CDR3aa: CASSAGTGLETQYF
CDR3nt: TGTGCCAGCAGCGCCGGGACAGGGCTTGAGACCCAGTACTTC

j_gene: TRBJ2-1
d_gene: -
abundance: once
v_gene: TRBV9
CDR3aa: CASSARSSYNEQFF
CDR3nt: TGTGCCAGCAGCGCGAGGAGCTCCTACAATGAGCAGTTCTTC

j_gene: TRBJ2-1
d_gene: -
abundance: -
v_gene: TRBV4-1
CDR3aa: CASSQAPRPSGRGEEQFF
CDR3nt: TGCGCCAGCAGCCAAGCCCCCCGGCCCTCGGGGCGCGGGGAAGAGCAGTTCTTC

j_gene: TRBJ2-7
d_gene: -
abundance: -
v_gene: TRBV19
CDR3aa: CASSAGLGQAYEQYF
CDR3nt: TGTGCCAGTAGTGCCGGACTCGGCCAAGCCTACGAGCAGTACTTC

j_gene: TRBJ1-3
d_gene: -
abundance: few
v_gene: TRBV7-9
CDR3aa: CASSLAGRQSSGNTIYF
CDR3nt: TGTGCCAGCAGCTTAGCGGGCAGGCAGAGCTCTGGAAACACCATATATTTT

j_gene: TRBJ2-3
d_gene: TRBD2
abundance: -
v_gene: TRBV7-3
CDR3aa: CASSSGRLDTQYF
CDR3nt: TGTGCCAGCAGCAGCGGGAGGTTGGATACGCAGTATTTT

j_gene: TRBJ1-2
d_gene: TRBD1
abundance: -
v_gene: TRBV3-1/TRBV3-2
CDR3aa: CASSQTGQGDGYTF
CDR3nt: TGTGCCAGCAGCCAAACGGGACAGGGGGACGGCTACACCTTC

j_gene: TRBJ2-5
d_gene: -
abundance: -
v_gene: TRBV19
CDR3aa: CASSSGPGSGFRTQETQYF
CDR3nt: TGTGCCAGTAGTTCCGGACCGGGGAGCGGATTTAGAACCCAAGAGACCCAGTACTTC

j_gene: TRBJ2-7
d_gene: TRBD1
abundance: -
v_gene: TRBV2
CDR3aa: CASRSDRVTYEQYF
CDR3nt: TGTGCCAGCAGATCGGACAGGGTAACTTACGAGCAGTACTTC

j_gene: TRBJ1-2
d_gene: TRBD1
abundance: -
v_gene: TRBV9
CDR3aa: CASRDRGSVGYTF
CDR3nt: TGTGCCAGCAGGGACAGGGGAAGTGTTGGCTACACCTTC

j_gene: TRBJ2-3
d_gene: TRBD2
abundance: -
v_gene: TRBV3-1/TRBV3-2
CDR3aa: CASSQVSVWSGRTDTQYF
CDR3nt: TGTGCCAGCAGCCAGGTCTCCGTCTGGAGCGGGAGAACAGATACGCAGTATTTT

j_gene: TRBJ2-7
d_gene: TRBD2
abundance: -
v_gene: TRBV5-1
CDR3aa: CASSPGTSGRAYEQYF
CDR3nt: TGCGCCAGCAGCCCCGGGACTAGCGGGAGGGCCTACGAGCAGTACTTC

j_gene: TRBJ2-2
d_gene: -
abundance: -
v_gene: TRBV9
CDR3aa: CASSTSPGSDTGELFF
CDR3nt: TGTGCCAGCAGCACTTCACCCGGGAGTGACACCGGGGAGCTGTTTTTT

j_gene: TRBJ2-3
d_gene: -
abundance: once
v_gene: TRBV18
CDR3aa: CASSPKGALADTQYF
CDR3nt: TGTGCCAGCTCACCTAAAGGGGCTCTCGCAGATACGCAGTATTTT

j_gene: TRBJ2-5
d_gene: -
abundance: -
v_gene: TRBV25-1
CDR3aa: CASTPRGPGETQYF
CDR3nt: TGTGCCAGCACTCCTAGGGGCCCAGGGGAGACCCAGTACTTC